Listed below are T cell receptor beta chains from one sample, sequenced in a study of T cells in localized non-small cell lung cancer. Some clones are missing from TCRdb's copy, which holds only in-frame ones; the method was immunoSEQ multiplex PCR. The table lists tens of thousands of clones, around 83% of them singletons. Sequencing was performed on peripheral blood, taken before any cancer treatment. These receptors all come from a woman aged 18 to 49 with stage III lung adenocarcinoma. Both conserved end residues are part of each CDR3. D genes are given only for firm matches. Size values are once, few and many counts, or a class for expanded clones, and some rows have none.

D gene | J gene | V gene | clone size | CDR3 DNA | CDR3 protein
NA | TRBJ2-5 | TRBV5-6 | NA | TGTGCCAGCAGCTTGAGGGGGAGGGGGTCCGCCGAGACCCAGTACTTC | CASSLRGRGSAETQYF
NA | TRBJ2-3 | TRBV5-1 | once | TGCGCCAGCAGCTGGGAAACAGGGTTAGCAACAGATACGCAGTATTTT | CASSWETGLATDTQYF
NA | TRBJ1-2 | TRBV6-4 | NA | TGTGCCAGCAGTGACTCGAAGGGTGGCTACACCTTC | CASSDSKGGYTF
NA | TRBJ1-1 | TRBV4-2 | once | TGTGCCAGCAGCCAAGACTCCCGGGTCCTGAACACTGAAGCTTTCTTT | CASSQDSRVLNTEAFF
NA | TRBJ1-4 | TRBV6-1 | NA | TGTGCCAGCAGCACGAAGAATGAAAAACTGTTTTTT | CASSTKNEKLFF
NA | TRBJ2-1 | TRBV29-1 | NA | TGCAGCGTCGGAGACGGCTCCTACAATGAGCAGTTCTTC | CSVGDGSYNEQFF
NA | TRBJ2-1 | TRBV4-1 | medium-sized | TGCGCCAGCAGCCAAGTTGGGCAAAGCTCCTACAATGAGCAGTTCTTC | CASSQVGQSSYNEQFF
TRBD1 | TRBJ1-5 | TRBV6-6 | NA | TGTGCCAGCAACGACAGGGGTGGCAATCAGCCCCAGCATTTT | CASNDRGGNQPQHF
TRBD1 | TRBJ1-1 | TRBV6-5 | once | TGTGCCAGCAGGGAAACAGGGGCGGCTGAAGCTTTCTTT | CASRETGAAEAFF
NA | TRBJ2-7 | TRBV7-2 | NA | TGTGCCAGCAGCCCCCCAGGGGGGCGGGGGGTGTTCTACGAGCAGTACTTC | CASSPPGGRGVFYEQYF
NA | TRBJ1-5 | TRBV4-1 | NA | TGCGCCAGCAGCCCTCTAGGAGTGCCAATCAATCAGCCCCAGCATTTT | CASSPLGVPINQPQHF
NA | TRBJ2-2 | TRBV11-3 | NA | TGTGCCAGCAGCCGGACGGCCGGGGAGCTGTTTTTT | CASSRTAGELFF
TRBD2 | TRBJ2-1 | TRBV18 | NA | TGTGCCAGCTCAATGTGGGATCCGACTAGCGGGGGTTTTTCCCAACTCAATGAGCAGTTCTTC | CASSMWDPTSGGFSQLNEQFF
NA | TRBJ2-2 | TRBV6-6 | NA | TGTGCCAGCAGGAGGGACGACACCGGGGAGCTGTTTTTT | CASRRDDTGELFF